Each of the 3 T cell receptor beta chains below was sequenced from the same sample in a study of T cell responses to AZD1222 COVID-19 vaccine. Only in-frame clones appear in the TCRdb table, and some are missing; sequencing was by immunoSEQ multiplex PCR. The top ten hold around 1% of the sample, which has 150,000 to 250,000 clones, 85% to 95% seen once. The sequenced sample was peripheral blood, obtained 28 days after the second AZD1222 dose. The receptor source for this set is an adult who received the AZD1222 COVID-19 vaccine.

The chain employs TRBV9 and TRBJ1-3; D perhaps matches TRBD1 (5 bases). CDR1 and CDR2 (germline): SGDLS, YYNGEE. V was trimmed by 6 bases and J by 0 bases, leaving 10 bases between them. The CDR3 spans 14 residues. CDR3 protein: CASTRGDSGNTIYF. In nucleotides, the CDR3 is TGTGCCAGCACCCGGGGCGACTCTGGAAACACCATATATTTT.

The chain has TRBV5-1 and TRBJ1-6, with D possibly matching TRBD1 (5 bases). Per germline, CDR1 SGHRS and CDR2 YFSETQ. Trimming removed 5 bases from V and 9 bases from J, with 15 bases in between. The CDR3 totals 14 residues. In nucleotides, the CDR3 is TGCGCCAGCAGACTGGACCAGGGCGCTTCACCCCTCCACTTT. It specifies CASRLDQGASPLHF.

This clone was recorded once. The rearrangement links TRBV10-2 to TRBJ1-5; D remains unclear. Germline V gives CDR1 WSHSY, CDR2 SAAADI. The ends were cut back, 3 bases at V and 1 base at J, with 10 bases in the middle. This CDR3 is 15 amino acids long. CDR3 sequence (DNA): TGCGCCAGCAGTGATTACGGTATGAGCAATCAGCCCCAGCATTTT. As protein: CASSDYGMSNQPQHF.